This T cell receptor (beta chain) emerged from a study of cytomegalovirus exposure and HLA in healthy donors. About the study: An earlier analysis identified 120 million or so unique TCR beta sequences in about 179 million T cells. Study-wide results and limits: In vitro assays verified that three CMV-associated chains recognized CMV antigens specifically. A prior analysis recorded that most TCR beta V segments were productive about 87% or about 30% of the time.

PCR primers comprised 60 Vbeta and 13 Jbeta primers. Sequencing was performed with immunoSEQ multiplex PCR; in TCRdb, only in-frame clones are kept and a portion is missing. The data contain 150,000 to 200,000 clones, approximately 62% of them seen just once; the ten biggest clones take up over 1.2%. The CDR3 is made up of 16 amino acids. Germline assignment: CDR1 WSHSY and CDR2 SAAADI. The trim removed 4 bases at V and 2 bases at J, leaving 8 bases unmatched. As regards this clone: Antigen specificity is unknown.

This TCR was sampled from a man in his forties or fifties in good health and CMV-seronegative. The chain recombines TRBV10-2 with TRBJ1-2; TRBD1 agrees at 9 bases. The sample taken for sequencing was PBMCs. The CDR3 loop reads CASSVGTGMANYGYTF. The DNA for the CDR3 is TGCGCCAGCAGTGTGGGGACAGGGATGGCGAACTATGGCTACACCTTC.